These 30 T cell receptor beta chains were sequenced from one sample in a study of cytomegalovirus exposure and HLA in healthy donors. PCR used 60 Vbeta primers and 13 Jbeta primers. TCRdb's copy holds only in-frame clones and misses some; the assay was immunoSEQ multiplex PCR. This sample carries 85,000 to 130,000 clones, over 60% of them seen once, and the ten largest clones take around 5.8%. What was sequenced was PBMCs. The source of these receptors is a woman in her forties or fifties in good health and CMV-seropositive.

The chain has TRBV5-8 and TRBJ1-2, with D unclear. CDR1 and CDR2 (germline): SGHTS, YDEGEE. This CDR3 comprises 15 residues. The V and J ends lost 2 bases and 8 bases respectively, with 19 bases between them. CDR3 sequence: CASSFTDPTKGGYTF. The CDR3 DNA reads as TGTGCCAGCAGCTTTACCGACCCGACTAAAGGAGGCTACACCTTC.

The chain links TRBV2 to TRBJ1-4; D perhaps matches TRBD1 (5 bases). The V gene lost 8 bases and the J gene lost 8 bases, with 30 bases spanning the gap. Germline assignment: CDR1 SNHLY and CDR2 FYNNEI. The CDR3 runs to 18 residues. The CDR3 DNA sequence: TGTGCCAGCTCAGGGATTCCGGGACGGGGGGAATTAACGGAAAAACTGTTTTTT. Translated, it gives CASSGIPGRGELTEKLFF.

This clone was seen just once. CDR3 amino acids: CASSEGPQETQYF. The CDR3 nucleotides are TGTGCCAGCAGCGAGGGGCCTCAAGAGACCCAGTACTTC. This chain links TRBV9 with TRBJ2-5; D possibly corresponds to TRBD1 (5 bases). The CDR3 extends over 13 amino acids. V was clipped by 3 bases and J by 2 bases, with 8 bases between them. The germline gives CDR1 SGDLS, CDR2 YYNGEE.

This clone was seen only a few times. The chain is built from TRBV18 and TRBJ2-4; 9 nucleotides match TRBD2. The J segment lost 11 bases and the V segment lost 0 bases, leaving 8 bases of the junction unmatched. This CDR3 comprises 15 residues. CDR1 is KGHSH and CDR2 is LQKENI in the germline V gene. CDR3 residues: CASSPPSRGGALQYF. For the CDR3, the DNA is TGTGCCAGCTCACCACCTTCTCGCGGGGGGGCTCTTCAGTACTTC.

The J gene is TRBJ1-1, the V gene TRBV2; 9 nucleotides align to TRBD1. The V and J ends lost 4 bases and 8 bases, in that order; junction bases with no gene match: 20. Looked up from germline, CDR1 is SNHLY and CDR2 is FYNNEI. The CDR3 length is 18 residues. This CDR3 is CASSGLPGQGEVRFEAFF. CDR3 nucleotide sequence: TGTGCCAGCAGTGGACTGCCGGGACAGGGTGAGGTTCGGTTCGAAGCTTTCTTT.

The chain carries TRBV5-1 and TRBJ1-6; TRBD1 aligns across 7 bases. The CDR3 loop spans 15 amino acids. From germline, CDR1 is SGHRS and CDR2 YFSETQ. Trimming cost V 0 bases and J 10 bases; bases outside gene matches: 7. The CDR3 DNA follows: TGCGCCAGCAGCTTGGCGCGGCAGGGGGACTCACCCCTCCACTTT. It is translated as CASSLARQGDSPLHF. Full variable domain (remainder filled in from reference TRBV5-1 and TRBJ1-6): KAGVTQTPRYLIKTRGQQVTLSCSPISGHRSVSWYQQTPGQGLQFLFEYFSETQRNKGNFPGRFSGRQFSNSRSEMNVSTLELGDSALYLCASSLARQGDSPLHFGNGTRLTVT.

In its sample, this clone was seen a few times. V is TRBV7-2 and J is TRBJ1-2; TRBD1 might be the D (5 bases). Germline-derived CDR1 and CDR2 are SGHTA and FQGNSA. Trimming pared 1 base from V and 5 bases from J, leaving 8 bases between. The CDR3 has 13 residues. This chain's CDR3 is CASSLGRAYGYTF. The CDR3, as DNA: TGTGCCAGCAGCTTAGGCAGGGCTTATGGCTACACCTTC.

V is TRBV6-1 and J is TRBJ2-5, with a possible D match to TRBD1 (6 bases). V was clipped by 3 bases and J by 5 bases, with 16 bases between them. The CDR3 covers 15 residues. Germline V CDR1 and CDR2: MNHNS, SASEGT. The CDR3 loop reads CASSDEHRAWETQYF. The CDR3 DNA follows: TGTGCCAGCAGTGACGAGCACAGGGCGTGGGAGACCCAGTACTTC.

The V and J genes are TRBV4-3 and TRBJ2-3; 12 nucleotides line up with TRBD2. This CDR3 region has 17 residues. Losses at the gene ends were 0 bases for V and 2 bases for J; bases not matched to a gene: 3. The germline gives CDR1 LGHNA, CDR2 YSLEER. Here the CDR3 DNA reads TGCGCCAGCAGCCAAGACGGACTAGCGGGGAACACAGATACGCAGTATTTT. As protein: CASSQDGLAGNTDTQYF.

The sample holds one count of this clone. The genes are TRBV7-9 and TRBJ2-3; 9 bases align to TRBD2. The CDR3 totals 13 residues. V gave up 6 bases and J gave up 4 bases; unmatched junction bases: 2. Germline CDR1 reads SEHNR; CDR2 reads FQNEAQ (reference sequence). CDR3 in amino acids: CASRLAGSDTQYF. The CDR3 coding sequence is TGTGCCAGCAGGCTAGCGGGGTCAGATACGCAGTATTTT.

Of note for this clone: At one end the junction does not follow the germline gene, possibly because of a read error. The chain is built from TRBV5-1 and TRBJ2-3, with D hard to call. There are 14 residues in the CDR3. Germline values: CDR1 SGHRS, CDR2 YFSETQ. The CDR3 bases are TGCGCCAGCAGCTTGGGTCCTGGTGGAGATCCGCAGTATTTT. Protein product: CASSLGPGGDPQYF. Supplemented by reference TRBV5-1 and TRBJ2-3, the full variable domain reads KAGVTQTPRYLIKTRGQQVTLSCSPISGHRSVSWYQQTPGQGLQFLFEYFSETQRNKGNFPGRFSGRQFSNSRSEMNVSTLELGDSALYLCASSLGPGGDPQYFGPGTRLTVL.

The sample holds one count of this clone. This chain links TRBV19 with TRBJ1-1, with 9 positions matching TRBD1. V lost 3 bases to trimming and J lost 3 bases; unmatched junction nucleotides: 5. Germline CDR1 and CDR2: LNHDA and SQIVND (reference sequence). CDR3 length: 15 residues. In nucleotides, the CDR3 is TGTGCCAGTAGTATCGGGACAGGGAGGGACACTGAAGCTTTCTTT. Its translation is CASSIGTGRDTEAFF.

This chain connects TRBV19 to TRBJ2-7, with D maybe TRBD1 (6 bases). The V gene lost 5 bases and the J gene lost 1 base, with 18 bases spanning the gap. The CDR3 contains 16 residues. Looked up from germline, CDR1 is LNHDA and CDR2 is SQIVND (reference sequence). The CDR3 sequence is CASSDRFIGTSYEQYF. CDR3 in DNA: TGTGCCAGTAGTGACAGGTTTATAGGGACATCCTACGAGCAGTACTTC.

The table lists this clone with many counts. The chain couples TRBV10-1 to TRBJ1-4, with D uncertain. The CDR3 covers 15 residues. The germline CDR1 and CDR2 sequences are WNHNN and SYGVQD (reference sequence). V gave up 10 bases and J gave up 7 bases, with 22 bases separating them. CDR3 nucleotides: TGCGCCAACAGCCTAGGTGAAGTAATCATTGAAAAACTGTTTTTT. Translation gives CANSLGEVIIEKLFF.

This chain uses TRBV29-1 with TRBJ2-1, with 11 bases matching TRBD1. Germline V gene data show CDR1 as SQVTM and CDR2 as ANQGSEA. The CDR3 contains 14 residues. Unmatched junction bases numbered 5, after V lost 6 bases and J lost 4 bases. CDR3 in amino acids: CSVLRDRGYNEQFF. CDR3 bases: TGCAGCGTCCTCCGGGACAGGGGGTACAATGAGCAGTTCTTC.

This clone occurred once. The CDR3 sequence: CASSEIGQRYGYTF. CDR3 coding DNA: TGCGCCAGCAGTGAGATTGGCCAGCGCTATGGCTACACCTTC. The gene calls are TRBV10-2 and TRBJ1-2; D not resolved. Germline V lookup: CDR1 WSHSY, CDR2 SAAADI. The CDR3 has 14 residues. Trimming stripped 2 bases from V and 4 bases from J, with 11 bases between.

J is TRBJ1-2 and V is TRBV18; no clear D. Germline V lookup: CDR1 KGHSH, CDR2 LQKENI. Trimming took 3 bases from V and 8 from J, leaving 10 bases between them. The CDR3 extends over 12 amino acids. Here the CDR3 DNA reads TGTGCCAGCTCACCCAACTCTTCCGGCTACACCTTC. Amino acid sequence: CASSPNSSGYTF.

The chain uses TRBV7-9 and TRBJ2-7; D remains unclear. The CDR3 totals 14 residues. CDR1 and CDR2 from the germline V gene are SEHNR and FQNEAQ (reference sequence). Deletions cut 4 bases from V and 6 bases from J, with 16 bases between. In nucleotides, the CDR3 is TGTGCCAGCAGCTCAACCAGGCAGGTTTTCGAGCAGTACTTC. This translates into CASSSTRQVFEQYF.

DNA of the CDR3: TGTGCCAGTAGTAGTAGCCGGGGATCTGTAGAGACCCAGTACTTC. Encoded protein: CASSSSRGSVETQYF. This sequence joins TRBV19 and TRBJ2-5; possibly TRBD2 for D (5 bases). Looked up from germline, CDR1 is LNHDA and CDR2 is SQIVND (reference sequence). V gave up 4 bases and J gave up 4 bases, with 16 bases separating them. The CDR3 contains 15 residues.

CDR3 coding DNA: TGTGCCAGCAGCTTAGATCCCCCAGGACGCGGGTCTGAAGCTTTCTTT. Its translation: CASSLDPPGRGSEAFF. The chain joins TRBV7-2 to TRBJ1-1; the D is unclear. Trimming stripped 1 base from V and 6 bases from J, with 18 bases between. The germline V gene has CDR1 SGHTA and CDR2 FQGNSA. The CDR3 runs 16 residues.

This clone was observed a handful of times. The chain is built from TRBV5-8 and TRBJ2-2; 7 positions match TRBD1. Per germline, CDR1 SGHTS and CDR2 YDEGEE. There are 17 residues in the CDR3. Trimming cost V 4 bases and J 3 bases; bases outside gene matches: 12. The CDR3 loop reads CASSKFLTGSDTGELFF. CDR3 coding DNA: TGTGCCAGCAGCAAGTTTTTGACAGGGTCGGACACCGGGGAGCTGTTTTTT.

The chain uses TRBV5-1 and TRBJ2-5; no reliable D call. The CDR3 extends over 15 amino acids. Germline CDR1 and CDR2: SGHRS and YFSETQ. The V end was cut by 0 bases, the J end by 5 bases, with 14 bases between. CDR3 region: CASSLDGSYVETQYF. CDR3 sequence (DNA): TGCGCCAGCAGCTTGGACGGTAGCTACGTGGAGACCCAGTACTTC.

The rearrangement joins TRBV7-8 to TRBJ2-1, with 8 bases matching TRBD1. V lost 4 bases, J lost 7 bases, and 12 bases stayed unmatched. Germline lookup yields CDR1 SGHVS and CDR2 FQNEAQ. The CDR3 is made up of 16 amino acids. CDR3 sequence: CASSSPYDRGVNEQFF. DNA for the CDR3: TGTGCCAGCAGCTCCCCCTATGACAGGGGAGTGAATGAGCAGTTCTTC.

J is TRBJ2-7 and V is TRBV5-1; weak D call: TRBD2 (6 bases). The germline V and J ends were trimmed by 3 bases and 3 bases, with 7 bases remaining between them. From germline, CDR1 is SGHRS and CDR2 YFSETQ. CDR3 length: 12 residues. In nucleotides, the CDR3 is TGCGCCAGCAGCTCGACTAGCTACGAGCAGTACTTC. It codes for CASSSTSYEQYF.

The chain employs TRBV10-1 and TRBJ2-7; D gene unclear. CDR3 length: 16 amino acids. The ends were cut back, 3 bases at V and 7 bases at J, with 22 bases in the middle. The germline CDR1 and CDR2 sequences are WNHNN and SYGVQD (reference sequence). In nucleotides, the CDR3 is TGCGCCAGCAGTGATGGAGACCACCAATCAATCGGGGAGCAGTACTTC. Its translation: CASSDGDHQSIGEQYF.

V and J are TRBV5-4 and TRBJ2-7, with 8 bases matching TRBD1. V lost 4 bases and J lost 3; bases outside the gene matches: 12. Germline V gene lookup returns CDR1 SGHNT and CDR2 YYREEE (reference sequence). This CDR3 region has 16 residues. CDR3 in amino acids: CASSVKLTGVGYEQYF. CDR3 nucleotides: TGTGCCAGCAGCGTAAAACTGACAGGGGTAGGCTACGAGCAGTACTTC.

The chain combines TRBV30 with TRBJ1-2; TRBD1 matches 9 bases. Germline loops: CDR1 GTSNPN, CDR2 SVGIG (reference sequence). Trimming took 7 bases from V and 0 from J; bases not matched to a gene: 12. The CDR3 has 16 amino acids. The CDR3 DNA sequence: TGTGCCTCCCAGGACGAGGACAGGGGTTCTAACTATGGCTACACCTTC. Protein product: CASQDEDRGSNYGYTF.

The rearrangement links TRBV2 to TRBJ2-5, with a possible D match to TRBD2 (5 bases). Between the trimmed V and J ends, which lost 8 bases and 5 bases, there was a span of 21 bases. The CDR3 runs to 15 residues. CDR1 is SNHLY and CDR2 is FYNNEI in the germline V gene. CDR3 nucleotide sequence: TGTGCCAGCTCCTTAGTCGGGGAAAATGGGGAGACCCAGTACTTC. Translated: CASSLVGENGETQYF.

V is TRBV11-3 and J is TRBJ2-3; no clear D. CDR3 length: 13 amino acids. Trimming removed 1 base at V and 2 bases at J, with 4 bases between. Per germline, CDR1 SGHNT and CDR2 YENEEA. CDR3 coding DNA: TGTGCCAGCAGCTTAGTAGACACAGATACGCAGTATTTT. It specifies CASSLVDTDTQYF.

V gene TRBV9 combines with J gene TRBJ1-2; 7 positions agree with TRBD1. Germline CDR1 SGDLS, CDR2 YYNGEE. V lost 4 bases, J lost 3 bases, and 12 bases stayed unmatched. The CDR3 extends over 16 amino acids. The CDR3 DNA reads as TGTGCCAGCAGCAACTCCCTCGGGACAGACTACTATGGCTACACCTTC. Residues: CASSNSLGTDYYGYTF.